This T cell receptor beta chain was profiled in a study of blood T cell repertoires in COVID-19 (TCRdb year 2020). Turning to the overall study: The collaborator samples originated in the United States, Italy and Spain and spanned the acute and convalescent phases of COVID-19. Subjects who had been exposed to COVID-19, were actively infected with it, or had recovered from it provided the deeply sampled blood TCRbeta repertoires that made up the dataset. The sample metadata nearly always contained a de-identified subject ID, COVID-19 status, age in years and sex. The prospective study material was composed of cDNA or gDNA derived from T cells, B-cell-depleted T cells, or PBMCs. Samples came from the ongoing ImmuneRACE study (first 160 participants) plus 1,254 subjects from 6 global collaborators. The repertoires were released in a freely available public database meant as a resource for research on the immune response to SARS-CoV-2. Where available, HLA class I and class II types were taken from metadata supplied by the sample provider and were not determined by assay-based typing. What the research found in general, with its limitations: The amount of clinical and demographic metadata varied by source and participant and was provided uncurated.

The germline V gene (reference sequence) supplies CDR1 SGHNT and CDR2 YYREEE. The CDR3 measures 14 amino acids from cysteine to phenylalanine. Of all the DNA, just the CDR3 is kept, 42 bases in frame from base 1. V is cut by 4 bases and J by 1 base, and the space between the germline ends is 11 bases. A remark on this clone: This receptor's antigen is unknown. Base quality data are lacking; no much larger clone is found one base away.

TCRbeta CDR3 regions were amplified from genomic DNA by means of the immunoSEQ Assay, a bias-controlled multiplex PCR. The study's own analysis went as follows. The number of nucleated cells in each sample was estimated from the amplification of reference gene primers within the assay. Sequence reads were collapsed and filtered to measure the absolute abundance of every unique TCRbeta CDR3 rearrangement. For each sample, productive Simpson clonality was calculated as the square root of Simpson's diversity index over productive rearrangements. This immuneACCESS table, as held by TCRdb, lists in-frame sequences with V and J called but not all clones. Of the missing ones, under half trace to an unresolved V gene in checked studies; the others have no known cause. The V and J calls and clone size are taken from that table; D and trimming were inferred from the DNA. The sample yields approximately 160,000 clones; less than 90% were counted once. The leading ten clones occupy about 8% of the sample.

Enrolling through a virtual design, the prospective study's participants ranged in age from roughly 18 to 95 years and lived across 24 United States geographic areas. In the prospective study, cohorts were assigned on the basis of participant-reported clinical history obtained from a screening survey and a study questionnaire. For ImmuneRACE Cohort 3, a participant was defined as recovered based on two consecutive negative NP/OP PCR tests, clearance by a healthcare professional, or resolution of symptoms. Mobile phlebotomists in the prospective study collected whole blood, serum and a nasopharyngeal or oropharyngeal swab from every participant. Additional blood draws and questionnaires over an approximately 2-month period could optionally be provided by prospective study participants. Before DNA extraction, prospective study blood samples were shipped either frozen or at room temperature.

The TCR sequence derives from a woman aged 45-60 years who had recovered from COVID-19. The source material was PBMCs or T cells enriched from blood (not recorded which). The chain was built from TRBV5-4 and TRBJ1-1; a confident D gene designation cannot be given. The encoded CDR3 is CASSQAGTNTEAFF. The DNA reads as follows: TGTGCCAGCAGCCAGGCCGGTACGAACACTGAAGCTTTCTTT.